These 26 T cell receptor beta chains originate from one sample sequenced in a study of shared clonotypes between healthy human individuals. Sequencing used immunoSEQ multiplex PCR; TCRdb keeps in-frame clones, though not all of them. The data hold 2,500,000 or so clones, with about 92% observed a single time. The sequencing sample was made of naive CD4+ T cells sorted from blood. Sample subset: CD45RA+ positively selected. The receptors were sampled from a man in his late teens or twenties in good health.

This chain uses TRBV2 with TRBJ2-1; 8 bases match TRBD1. The CDR3 totals 14 residues. CDR1 is SNHLY and CDR2 is FYNNEI in the germline V gene. Trimming at V came to 7 bases and at J to 4 bases, leaving 6 bases not matched to a gene. CDR3 residues: CASIQGARYNEQFF. CDR3 DNA: TGTGCCAGCATTCAGGGGGCGCGGTACAATGAGCAGTTCTTC. The entire variable domain, with the rest obtained from reference TRBV2 and TRBJ2-1, is as follows: EPEVTQTPSHQVTQMGQEVILRCVPISNHLYFYWYRQILGQKVEFLVSFYNNEISEKSEIFDDQFSVERPDGSNFTLKIRSTKLEDSAMYFCASIQGARYNEQFFGPGTRLTVL.

This clone was seen more than once but under ten times. The V call is TRBV6-1, the J call TRBJ1-1; D unresolved. Looked up from germline, CDR1 is MNHNS and CDR2 is SASEGT. With 5 bases removed from V and 2 bases from J, the gap between germline ends came to 9 bases. The CDR3 contains 13 residues. The CDR3 bases are TGTGCCAGCAGTTCTAATTTCAACACTGAAGCTTTCTTT. As protein: CASSSNFNTEAFF.

Points on this clone: Other DNA sequences in the same sample also yield this CDR3. The chain couples TRBV18 to TRBJ1-1; D possibly corresponds to TRBD1 (5 bases). Trimming pared 3 bases from V and 4 bases from J, leaving 9 bases between. There are 13 residues in the CDR3. Germline loops: CDR1 KGHSH, CDR2 LQKENI. CDR3 DNA: TGTGCCAGCTCACCCGACAGAGGCACTGAAGCTTTCTTT. Translation gives CASSPDRGTEAFF. Full variable domain (missing parts from reference TRBV18 and TRBJ1-1): NAGVMQNPRHLVRRRGQEARLRCSPMKGHSHVYWYRQLPEEGLKFMVYLQKENIIDESGMPKERFSAEFPKEGPSILRIQQVVRGDSAAYFCASSPDRGTEAFFGQGTRLTVV.

Turning to this clone: An end of the junction does not agree with germline; a read error may underlie this. CDR3 protein: CASSPPSGGFDKEQFF. The CDR3 nucleotides are TGTGCCAGCTCACCGCCTAGCGGGGGGTTCGACAAAGAGCAGTTCTTC. The gene calls are TRBV18 and TRBJ2-1; 11 nucleotides line up with TRBD2. Germline V lookup: CDR1 KGHSH, CDR2 LQKENI. The CDR3 is 16 amino acids.

The V gene is TRBV4-1, the J gene TRBJ2-3; a possible D gene is TRBD2 (7 bases). The germline V gene has CDR1 MGHRA and CDR2 YSYEKL. The CDR3 contains 17 residues. The V and J ends lost 0 bases and 5 bases respectively, with 18 bases between them. As DNA, the CDR3 is TGCGCCAGCAGCCAAGAAGCTAGCGGAGGGGGAGGAGATACGCAGTATTTT. It specifies CASSQEASGGGGDTQYF.

J is TRBJ1-2 and V is TRBV28; D not resolved. This CDR3 is built from 14 residues. In germline, CDR1 is MDHEN, CDR2 SYDVKM. V lost 6 bases, J lost 7 bases, and 18 bases lay in between. The CDR3: CASRPGGSEGGYTF. DNA for the CDR3: TGTGCCAGCAGACCCGGAGGGTCTGAGGGTGGCTACACCTTC.

The chain combines TRBV7-9 with TRBJ1-1; D is uncertain. The CDR3 loop spans 14 amino acids. Trimming took 6 bases from V and 4 from J, leaving 15 bases between them. CDR1 and CDR2 from the germline V gene are SEHNR and FQNEAQ (reference sequence). The CDR3 nucleotides are TGTGCCAGCAGTTCGGATCCGGAGGGCACTGAAGCTTTCTTT. It yields the protein CASSSDPEGTEAFF. Drawing the rest from reference TRBV7-9 and TRBJ1-1, the complete variable domain is DTGVSQNPRHKITKRGQNVTFRCDPISEHNRLYWYRQTLGQGPEFLTYFQNEAQLEKSRLLSDRFSAERPKGSFSTLEIQRTEQGDSAMYLCASSSDPEGTEAFFGQGTRLTVV.

The genes are TRBV6-1 and TRBJ2-2; possible D gene TRBD2, 5 bases. Germline CDR1 and CDR2: MNHNS and SASEGT. Deletions cut 1 base from V and 4 bases from J, with 13 bases between. This CDR3 region has 16 residues. The CDR3 reads CASSEDRTALTGELFF. DNA of the CDR3: TGTGCCAGCAGTGAAGACCGGACTGCACTCACCGGGGAGCTGTTTTTT.

V gene TRBV6-6 combines with J gene TRBJ1-2; perhaps TRBD1 as D (6 bases). Trimming cost V 4 bases and J 8 bases, with 20 bases left between them. The germline V gene has CDR1 MNHNY and CDR2 SVGAGI (reference sequence). The CDR3 runs to 15 residues. The CDR3 sequence: CASSSNRVSHSGYTF. CDR3 sequence (DNA): TGTGCCAGCAGTTCGAACAGGGTCTCCCATTCCGGCTACACCTTC.

This chain joins TRBV5-1 and TRBJ1-2; possibly TRBD1 for D (5 bases). The V end lost 0 bases, the J end lost 4 bases, and 16 bases lay between the germline ends. This CDR3 has 16 amino acids. The V gene's germline CDR1 is SGHRS and CDR2 YFSETQ. The CDR3 here is CASSLGVAGMVYGYTF. CDR3 sequence (DNA): TGCGCCAGCAGCTTGGGGGTGGCAGGGATGGTCTATGGCTACACCTTC. The whole variable domain, remainder taken from reference TRBV5-1 and TRBJ1-2, is KAGVTQTPRYLIKTRGQQVTLSCSPISGHRSVSWYQQTPGQGLQFLFEYFSETQRNKGNFPGRFSGRQFSNSRSEMNVSTLELGDSALYLCASSLGVAGMVYGYTFGSGTRLTVV.

This sequence joins TRBV19 and TRBJ2-2; D possibly corresponds to TRBD1 (5 bases). The CDR3 has 14 residues. The germline gives CDR1 LNHDA, CDR2 SQIVND (reference sequence). The germline V and J ends were trimmed by 7 bases and 2 bases, with 11 bases remaining between them. The CDR3 protein is CASTSDRNTGELFF. The DNA for the CDR3 is TGTGCCAGTACCAGCGACAGAAACACCGGGGAGCTGTTTTTT.

This clone was counted a few times. The chain recombines TRBV7-3 with TRBJ1-2; D unclear. The CDR3 is 12 residues long. V gave up 6 bases and J gave up 5 bases, with 10 bases separating them. Germline CDR1 reads SGHTA; CDR2 reads FQGTGA. This CDR3 reads CASRHRWYGYTF. Written as DNA, the CDR3 is TGTGCCAGCAGGCATAGATGGTATGGCTACACCTTC.

This chain uses TRBV5-1 with TRBJ2-3; D remains unclear. The V gene lost 4 bases and the J gene lost 0 bases, with 6 bases spanning the gap. There are 13 residues in the CDR3. Germline V CDR1 and CDR2: SGHRS, YFSETQ. The CDR3 region has the DNA TGCGCCAGCAGCATGGACAGCACAGATACGCAGTATTTT. Translation: CASSMDSTDTQYF.

Remarks on this clone: A much larger clone is a single base away; this may be a read error. This chain uses TRBV5-1 with TRBJ1-2, with TRBD1 as a possible D gene (6 bases). Germline V gene lookup returns CDR1 SGHRS and CDR2 YFSETQ. Trimming cost V 0 bases and J 7 bases, with 10 bases left between them. CDR3 length equals 13 residues. The chain's CDR3 is CASSLAGVVGYTF. CDR3 in DNA: TGCGCCAGCAGCTTGGCAGGGGTCGTTGGCTACACCTTC.

The CDR3 region is CASSGGGTGNTIYF. CDR3 DNA: TGTGCCAGCAGTGGGGGGGGCACTGGAAACACCATATATTTT. V is TRBV6-1 and J is TRBJ1-3; possible D gene TRBD1, 6 bases. The V gene's germline CDR1 is MNHNS and CDR2 SASEGT. Trimming cost V 4 bases and J 2 bases, with 9 bases left between them. This CDR3 comprises 14 residues.

The rearrangement joins TRBV7-2 to TRBJ1-4; D perhaps matches TRBD1 (6 bases). The CDR3 has 13 residues. Trimming removed 8 bases at V and 6 bases at J, with 13 bases between. Germline V CDR1 and CDR2: SGHTA, FQGNSA. Here the CDR3 reads CASGQSIYEKLFF. The CDR3 nucleotides are TGTGCCAGCGGACAGTCAATCTATGAAAAACTGTTTTTT.

Remarks on this clone: This sample also contains other DNA sequences that code for the same CDR3. V usage is TRBV5-5 and J usage is TRBJ1-5; unclear D gene. Trimming took 2 bases from V and 0 from J, leaving 6 bases between them. The germline V gene encodes CDR1 SGHKS and CDR2 YYEKEE (reference sequence). The CDR3 is made up of 14 amino acids. The CDR3 reads CASSLRDSNQPQHF. In DNA form, the CDR3 reads TGTGCCAGCAGCTTACGAGATAGCAATCAGCCCCAGCATTTT. Drawing the rest from reference TRBV5-5 and TRBJ1-5, the complete variable domain is DAGVTQSPTHLIKTRGQQVTLRCSPISGHKSVSWYQQVLGQGPQFIFQYYEKEERGRGNFPDRFSARQFPNYSSELNVNALLLGDSALYLCASSLRDSNQPQHFGDGTRLSIL.

As for this clone: The sample carries other DNA sequences with the same CDR3. This CDR3 is CASSRGSQETQYF. The CDR3 region has the DNA TGTGCCAGCTCACGAGGCAGTCAAGAGACCCAGTACTTC. The chain recombines TRBV18 with TRBJ2-5; D gene unclear. This CDR3 has 13 amino acids. Trimming removed 4 bases from V and 2 bases from J, with 8 bases in between. Germline loops: CDR1 KGHSH, CDR2 LQKENI.

The CDR3: CASSPMGLSVEQYF. CDR3 DNA sequence: TGTGCCAGCAGCCCCATGGGACTTTCGGTCGAGCAGTACTTC. The chain employs TRBV4-2 and TRBJ2-7, with D perhaps matching TRBD2 (6 bases). With 4 bases removed from V and 6 bases from J, the gap between germline ends came to 16 bases. CDR3 size: 14 residues. CDR1 is LGHNA and CDR2 is YNFKEQ in the germline V gene.

V is TRBV7-8 and J is TRBJ1-5; 8 nucleotides align to TRBD1. The ends lost 5 bases at V and 3 bases at J; junction bases unmatched: 6. Germline V gene data show CDR1 as SGHVS and CDR2 as FQNEAQ. This CDR3 region has 15 residues. CDR3 residues: CASSPGGWDNQPQHF. For the CDR3, the DNA is TGTGCCAGCAGCCCAGGGGGCTGGGACAATCAGCCCCAGCATTTT.

This chain connects TRBV27 to TRBJ1-4; a possible D gene is TRBD1 (6 bases). The CDR3 length is 16 residues. The V end lost 6 bases, the J end lost 0 bases, and 14 bases lay between the germline ends. Germline V CDR1 and CDR2: MNHEY, SMNVEV (reference sequence). DNA of the CDR3: TGTGCCAGCAGACAGAACAGGGTCGCAACTAATGAAAAACTGTTTTTT. Translated: CASRQNRVATNEKLFF.

This clone was recorded once. The rearrangement uses TRBV7-9 and TRBJ2-1; unclear D gene. The CDR3 extends over 16 amino acids. Germline V lookup: CDR1 SEHNR, CDR2 FQNEAQ (reference sequence). V lost 3 bases and J 9 bases, leaving 21 bases between the germline ends. CDR3 bases: TGTGCCAGCAGCTTGGGCAGCCTCATTTACTACGGTGAGCAGTTCTTC. Its translation is CASSLGSLIYYGEQFF. Full variable domain (rest looked up from reference TRBV7-9 and TRBJ2-1): DTGVSQNPRHKITKRGQNVTFRCDPISEHNRLYWYRQTLGQGPEFLTYFQNEAQLEKSRLLSDRFSAERPKGSFSTLEIQRTEQGDSAMYLCASSLGSLIYYGEQFFGPGTRLTVL.

CDR3 amino acids: CASSLVSGGLNTGELFF. The CDR3 bases are TGTGCCAGCTCACTCGTCAGCGGGGGGCTCAACACCGGGGAGCTGTTTTTT. V usage is TRBV18 and J usage is TRBJ2-2; 9 nucleotides agree with TRBD2. The ends lost 4 bases at V and 2 bases at J; junction bases unmatched: 8. The length of the CDR3 is 17 residues. Germline CDR1 KGHSH, CDR2 LQKENI.

V is TRBV7-3 and J is TRBJ2-2, with D perhaps given as TRBD1 or TRBD2 (5 bases each). This CDR3 is 18 amino acids long. Germline-derived CDR1 and CDR2 are SGHTA and FQGTGA. Trimming left V 1 base short and J 0 bases short, with 15 bases between. The chain's CDR3 is CASSLNGAVSSNTGELFF. In nucleotides, the CDR3 is TGTGCCAGCAGCTTAAACGGGGCGGTATCCTCGAACACCGGGGAGCTGTTTTTT.

The chain has TRBV27 and TRBJ1-4; 10 nucleotides align to TRBD1. The CDR3 runs to 13 residues. Germline CDR1 reads MNHEY; CDR2 reads SMNVEV (reference sequence). Trimming took 6 bases from V and 6 from J; bases not matched to a gene: 1. CDR3 in DNA: TGTGCCAGCAGGGGACAGGGGTATGAAAAACTGTTTTTT. Translated: CASRGQGYEKLFF.

V gene TRBV7-9 combines with J gene TRBJ1-2; D might be TRBD1 (5 bases). With 2 bases removed from V and 0 bases from J, the gap between germline ends came to 10 bases. The CDR3 contains 15 residues. Germline V gives CDR1 SEHNR, CDR2 FQNEAQ (reference sequence). Here the CDR3 reads CASSLRIGANYGYTF. The CDR3 DNA is TGTGCCAGCAGCTTACGAATAGGGGCTAACTATGGCTACACCTTC.